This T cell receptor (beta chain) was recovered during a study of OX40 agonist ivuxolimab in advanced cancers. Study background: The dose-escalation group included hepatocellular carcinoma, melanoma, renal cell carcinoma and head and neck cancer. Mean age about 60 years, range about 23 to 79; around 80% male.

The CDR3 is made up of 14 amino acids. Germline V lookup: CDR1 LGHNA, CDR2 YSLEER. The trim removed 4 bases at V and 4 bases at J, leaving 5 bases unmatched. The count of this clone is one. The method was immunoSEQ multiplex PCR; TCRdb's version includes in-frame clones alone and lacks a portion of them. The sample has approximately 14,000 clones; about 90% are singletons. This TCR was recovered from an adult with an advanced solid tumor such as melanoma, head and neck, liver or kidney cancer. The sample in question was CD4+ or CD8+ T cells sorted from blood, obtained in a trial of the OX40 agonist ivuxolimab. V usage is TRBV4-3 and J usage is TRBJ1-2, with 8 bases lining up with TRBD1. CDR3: CASSPGTGIYGYTF. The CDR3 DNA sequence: TGCGCCAGCAGCCCCGGGACAGGCATCTATGGCTACACCTTC.